Listed below are T cell receptor beta chains from one sample, sequenced in a study of cytomegalovirus exposure and HLA in healthy donors. Data came from immunoSEQ multiplex PCR; TCRdb stores just in-frame clones and leaves some out. The sample has roughly 150,000 clones, around 72% seen once. The sequenced sample consisted of PBMCs. These receptors all stem from a female donor in good health and CMV-seronegative. The CDR3 runs from the conserved cysteine through the conserved F or W. The D gene is left open where the match is weak. The listing skips clone size in some rows; elsewhere it reads once, few, many or a size class.

>TRBJ1-4|.|.|TRBV7-9
CASSLGGGTNEKLFF
TGTGCCAGCAGCTTAGGAGGGGGAACTAATGAAAAACTGTTTTTT
>TRBJ2-2|.|.|TRBV7-3
CASSLTGGLNTGELFF
TGTGCCAGCAGCTTAACGGGCGGGCTGAACACCGGGGAGCTGTTTTTT
>TRBJ2-2|.|once|TRBV19
CASSPWRATGELFF
TGTGCCAGTAGTCCCTGGAGGGCGACCGGGGAGCTGTTTTTT
>TRBJ2-1|TRBD2|.|TRBV4-3
CASSQDGTSGNEQFF
TGCGCCAGCAGCCAGGATGGGACTAGCGGCAATGAGCAGTTCTTC
>TRBJ2-1|TRBD2|.|TRBV4-3
CASSQVSGRATEQFF
TGCGCCAGCAGCCAAGTTAGCGGGAGGGCGACTGAGCAGTTCTTC
>TRBJ1-2|.|.|TRBV4-3
CASSQDGRLDGYTF
TGCGCCAGCAGCCAAGATGGCAGGTTGGATGGCTACACCTTC
>TRBJ2-1|TRBD2|.|TRBV28
CASSSAGVSYNEQFF
TGTGCCAGCAGTTCCGCGGGAGTCTCCTACAATGAGCAGTTCTTC
>TRBJ1-2|.|many|TRBV25-1
CASSELERGRGYTF
TGTGCCAGCAGTGAACTTGAAAGGGGTCGTGGCTACACCTTC
>TRBJ1-4|.|.|TRBV13
CASSLGSGEKLFF
TGTGCCAGCAGCTTAGGTTCCGGGGAAAAACTGTTTTTT
>TRBJ1-1|TRBD1|.|TRBV7-9
CASSRQGPEAFF
TGTGCCAGCAGCCGACAGGGGCCTGAAGCTTTCTTT
>TRBJ1-3|.|.|TRBV5-1
CASSFRGGENTIYF
TGCGCCAGCAGCTTCCGGGGGGGAGAAAACACCATATATTTT
>TRBJ1-1|.|.|TRBV6-5
CASSSRRGAYTEAFF
TGTGCCAGCAGCTCTAGACGGGGGGCTTACACTGAAGCTTTCTTT
>TRBJ2-2|.|.|TRBV4-3
CASSHRFPGELFF
TGCGCCAGCAGCCATCGGTTTCCCGGGGAGCTGTTTTTT
>TRBJ1-5|.|once|TRBV19
CASSSGFINQPQHF
TGTGCCAGTAGTTCCGGGTTCATCAATCAGCCCCAGCATTTT
>TRBJ2-3|TRBD2|.|TRBV5-1
CASSLARAGDGTQYF
TGCGCCAGCAGCTTGGCGAGAGCGGGAGACGGTACGCAGTATTTT
>TRBJ1-3|.|.|TRBV7-8
CASSLLGGWDSTIYF
TGTGCCAGCAGCTTATTGGGGGGATGGGATAGCACCATATATTTT
>TRBJ2-7|TRBD1|once|TRBV13
CASSLLGQSYEQYF
TGTGCCAGCAGCTTACTGGGACAGTCCTACGAGCAGTACTTC
>TRBJ2-2|.|.|TRBV27
CASTRAREIPGELFF
TGTGCCAGCACCCGAGCCCGGGAGATCCCCGGGGAGCTGTTTTTT
>TRBJ2-5|TRBD1|.|TRBV2
CASSEDREQETQYF
TGTGCCAGCAGTGAGGACAGGGAACAAGAGACCCAGTACTTC
>TRBJ2-7|.|.|TRBV2
CASSERRQLGEQYF
TGTGCCAGCAGTGAAAGGCGACAGTTGGGGGAGCAGTACTTC
>TRBJ1-1|TRBD1|.|TRBV29-1
CSVDVGAGGTEAFF
TGCAGCGTTGATGTTGGGGCAGGGGGTACTGAAGCTTTCTTT
>TRBJ2-5|TRBD2|.|TRBV5-1
CASRRFVGGGAGETQYF
TGCGCCAGCAGGAGGTTCGTCGGCGGGGGGGCAGGTGAGACCCAGTACTTC
>TRBJ2-6|.|.|TRBV5-1
CASSLVSGSSGANVLTF
TGCGCCAGCAGCTTAGTTTCAGGAAGCTCTGGGGCCAACGTCCTGACTTTC
>TRBJ1-3|TRBD1|few|TRBV5-1
CASSISATGEPGNTIYF
TGCGCCAGCAGCATATCCGCGACAGGGGAACCTGGAAACACCATATATTTT
>TRBJ2-5|TRBD2|few|TRBV4-3
CASRRSGGAAETQYF
TGCGCCAGCAGACGCAGCGGGGGGGCTGCGGAGACCCAGTACTTC
>TRBJ1-5|TRBD1|.|TRBV6-6
CASSYRGQFNQPQHF
TGTGCCAGCAGTTACCGGGGACAGTTCAATCAGCCCCAGCATTTT
>TRBJ2-1|.|once|TRBV28
CASSFSPREYNEQFF
TGTGCCAGCAGTTTCTCCCCCCGGGAGTACAATGAGCAGTTCTTC
>TRBJ2-1|TRBD2|.|TRBV9
CASSVLAGGRNEQFF
TGTGCCAGCAGCGTTCTAGCGGGGGGGAGGAATGAGCAGTTCTTC
>TRBJ1-1|.|once|TRBV9
CASSVGRENTEAFF
TGTGCCAGCAGCGTAGGGAGAGAGAACACTGAAGCTTTCTTT
>TRBJ2-7|TRBD2|.|TRBV6-5
CASSYVLGGNEQYF
TGTGCCAGCAGTTACGTTCTCGGGGGGAACGAGCAGTACTTC
>TRBJ2-1|.|.|TRBV7-3
CASSLTLGLEQFF
TGTGCCAGCAGCTTAACTCTGGGGCTTGAGCAGTTCTTC
>TRBJ2-5|TRBD1|.|TRBV14
CASSQDGTARETQYF
TGTGCCAGCAGCCAAGATGGGACAGCTCGGGAGACCCAGTACTTC
>TRBJ2-7|.|few|TRBV18
CASSPRQTYEQYF
TGTGCCAGCTCACCGAGACAGACCTACGAGCAGTACTTC
>TRBJ2-7|TRBD2|.|TRBV29-1
CSVEGAGLYHEQYF
TGCAGCGTTGAAGGAGCGGGATTGTACCACGAGCAGTACTTC
>TRBJ1-2|.|once|TRBV9
CASSVGDYSHGYTF
TGTGCCAGCAGCGTAGGCGACTACAGCCATGGCTACACCTTC
>TRBJ1-1|.|.|TRBV6-5
CASSYLPRALAFF
TGTGCCAGCAGTTACTTGCCTAGAGCACTAGCTTTCTTT
>TRBJ2-5|.|.|TRBV5-8
CASSRRRTAYSQETQYF
TGTGCCAGCAGCCGGCGTAGGACAGCCTATTCCCAAGAGACCCAGTACTTC
>TRBJ1-4|.|.|TRBV15
CATSRDRGGGEKLFF
TGTGCCACCAGCAGAGATAGGGGTGGGGGGGAAAAACTGTTTTTT